The TCR beta chain under discussion was sequenced for a study of blood T cell repertoires in COVID-19 (dated by TCRdb to 2020 to 2022). Notes on the research overall: Collaborator samples came from the United States, Italy and Spain and covered acute and convalescent phases of COVID-19. The prospective study material was composed of cDNA or gDNA derived from T cells, B-cell-depleted T cells, or PBMCs. The dataset comprised deeply sampled blood TCRbeta repertoires from subjects exposed to, actively infected with, or recovered from COVID-19. The repertoires were made available in a free public database intended to serve as a resource for research on the immune response to SARS-CoV-2. The samples were drawn from the first 160 participants of the ongoing ImmuneRACE study and from 950 to 1,500 subjects provided by 6 global collaborators. Sample metadata almost always included a de-identified subject ID, COVID-19 status, age in years and sex. Where available, HLA class I and class II types were obtained from metadata supplied by the sample provider rather than from assay-based typing. Paper-wide results and their limitations: The amount of clinical and demographic metadata varied by source and participant and was provided uncurated.

The immunoSEQ Assay, a bias-controlled multiplex PCR, was used to amplify TCRbeta CDR3 regions from genomic DNA. The original pipeline was this. The number of nucleated cells in each sample was estimated from the amplification of reference gene primers within the assay. Sequence reads were collapsed and filtered to measure the absolute abundance of every unique TCRbeta CDR3 rearrangement. For each sample, productive Simpson clonality was calculated by taking the square root of Simpson's diversity index across productive rearrangements. The source is immuneACCESS, and TCRdb retained only in-frame sequences with V and J called. Part of the clones is not carried over; for the studies checked, unresolved V genes explain less than half of this, and the remainder is unexplained. Clonal size and the V and J genes are those of that table, whereas D and trimming came from the DNA. The sample contains a few hundred thousand clones, 89% of them found a single time. The leading ten clones occupy 8.5% to 14% of the sample.

To note about this clone: This receptor's antigen is unknown. Base qualities were left out, and no much larger clone turns up one base away.

The cysteine opens and the phenylalanine closes a CDR3 of 16 amino acids. Only the CDR3 portion is preserved as DNA: 48 bases, with reading frame beginning at the first base. According to the germline V gene, CDR1 reads LGHNA and CDR2 reads YNFKEQ. Unmatched junction bases come to 5, with V trimmed by 4 bases and J by 3 bases. One collaborating source in Seattle enrolled patients during active infection and followed them longitudinally through the course of disease. Whole blood was collected in K2EDTA tubes by collaborating institutions according to the institutions' own protocols. For TCRbeta analysis, collaborator samples were shipped as frozen whole blood, as isolated PBMCs, or as DNA extracted from either sample type.

The sequenced sample was peripheral blood. The chain is assembled from TRBV4-2 and TRBJ2-1; 11 central bases correspond to TRBD2. The TCR was taken from a woman aged 25 to 39 with COVID-19, enrolled during active disease. The bases are TGTGCCAGCAGCCGTATCCTAGCGGGGGGCTACAATGAGCAGTTCTTC. It is translated as CASSRILAGGYNEQFF.